This T cell receptor (beta chain) was obtained from a study of PD-1 blockade in classical Hodgkin lymphoma. The overall study: It was nivolumab at 3 mg/kg, given intravenously every 2 weeks, that patients received. Study-level results: There was a significant rise in CD4+ TCR diversity by C4D1, with no such rise for CD8+. Before treatment, complete responders showed about the same diversity as newly diagnosed patients.

Sequencing was performed with immunoSEQ multiplex PCR; in TCRdb, only in-frame clones are kept and a portion is missing. The sample carries roughly 32,000 clones, 82% recorded once. On this clone itself: The antigen remains unidentified.

Every patient relapsed after autologous stem cell transplantation, and brentuximab vedotin exposure varied. V gave up 6 bases and J gave up 0 bases, with 12 bases separating them. The V gene's germline CDR1 is LNHDA and CDR2 SQIVND (reference sequence). The CDR3 runs 15 residues. This receptor was taken from a human donor with classical Hodgkin lymphoma. The chain links TRBV19 to TRBJ2-1; weak D call: TRBD2 (5 bases). The specimen comprised peripheral blood mononuclear cells (PBMCs), sampled at baseline. The CDR3 here is CASRAQRSSYNEQFF. In nucleotides, the CDR3 is TGTGCCAGTAGAGCCCAGCGGAGCTCCTACAATGAGCAGTTCTTC.